Listed below are T cell receptor beta chains from one sample, sequenced in a study of T cell clones after liver transplantation. Using immunoSEQ multiplex PCR, the repertoire was profiled, and TCRdb retains in-frame clones only, with some absent. The data contain tens of thousands of clones, roughly 90% of them singletons. Sequenced material: CD8+ T cells from blood, taken 12 months after liver transplant. Receptors originate from a human patient who received a liver transplant. A subset of T cells may come from the graft donor. The CDR3 runs from the conserved cysteine through the conserved F or W. The D gene is left open where the match is weak. Not all rows give a size; the values are once, few, many and, for expanded clones, a class.

d_gene,j_gene,v_gene,abundance,CDR3aa,CDR3nt
-,TRBJ1-5,TRBV30,-,CAWSVGPEGNQPQHF,TGTGCCTGGAGTGTGGGCCCGGAGGGCAATCAGCCCCAGCATTTT
TRBD1,TRBJ2-3,TRBV28,-,CASTDRGTDTQYF,TGTGCCAGCACCGACAGGGGCACAGATACGCAGTATTTT
TRBD1,TRBJ1-4,TRBV10-3,-,CAIIRQGPTNEKLFF,TGTGCCATCATCCGACAGGGGCCAACTAATGAAAAACTGTTTTTT
-,TRBJ1-2,TRBV19,few,CASSPKVPGGYTF,TGTGCCAGTAGTCCGAAGGTCCCTGGAGGCTACACCTTC
-,TRBJ2-1,TRBV9,-,CASSVSPGPYNEQFF,TGTGCCAGCAGCGTATCACCGGGACCTTACAATGAGCAGTTCTTC
-,TRBJ2-7,TRBV5-1,-,CASSSTGYYEQYF,TGCGCCAGCAGCTCTACAGGGTACTACGAGCAGTACTTC
-,TRBJ2-7,TRBV5-6,-,CASSLFHGMRYEQYF,TGTGCCAGCAGCTTATTCCACGGGATGCGATACGAGCAGTACTTC
TRBD2,TRBJ2-1,TRBV9,many,CASSLGGGSYNEQFF,TGTGCCAGCAGCCTAGGCGGGGGCTCCTACAATGAGCAGTTCTTC
TRBD2,TRBJ2-1,TRBV7-9,-,CASSSSGRGNEQFF,TGTGCCAGCAGTTCTAGCGGGAGGGGGAATGAGCAGTTCTTC
-,TRBJ2-1,TRBV19,-,CASSIDSAGSSYNEQFF,TGTGCCAGTAGTATAGACTCAGCGGGTAGCTCCTACAATGAGCAGTTCTTC
-,TRBJ1-5,TRBV28,-,CASRITGNSNQPQHF,TGTGCCAGCAGGATAACAGGGAACAGCAATCAGCCCCAGCATTTT
-,TRBJ1-2,TRBV5-1,-,CASSLEAGDYGYTF,TGCGCCAGCAGCTTGGAGGCAGGCGACTATGGCTACACCTTC
-,TRBJ1-1,TRBV19,once,CASSTPPGFPEAFF,TGTGCCAGTAGTACCCCCCCAGGGTTTCCTGAAGCTTTCTTT
-,TRBJ2-3,TRBV14,-,CASSQALPLTSTDTQYF,TGTGCCAGCAGCCAGGCACTACCTTTAACTAGCACAGATACGCAGTATTTT
TRBD1,TRBJ2-1,TRBV6-6,-,CASSHSLSTGYNEQFF,TGTGCCAGCAGTCACTCACTATCGACAGGGTACAATGAGCAGTTCTTC
-,TRBJ1-4,TRBV13,-,CASSSAGGNEKLFF,TGTGCCAGCAGCTCCGCGGGGGGGAACGAAAAACTGTTTTTT
TRBD1,TRBJ1-1,TRBV19,once,CASTLGQGGTEAFF,TGTGCCAGTACCCTAGGACAGGGTGGAACTGAAGCTTTCTTT
-,TRBJ2-3,TRBV5-1,-,CASSGLEPPDTDTQYF,TGCGCCAGCAGCGGGCTTGAACCACCAGACACAGATACGCAGTATTTT
-,TRBJ2-7,TRBV2,-,CASRGAVDEQYF,TGTGCCAGCAGGGGGGCCGTGGACGAGCAGTACTTC
-,TRBJ2-5,TRBV7-3,-,CASSPRGRRTQETQYF,TGTGCCAGCAGCCCGCGGGGTAGGCGGACCCAAGAGACCCAGTACTTC
-,TRBJ2-6,TRBV30,few,CAWSVGISGANVLTF,TGTGCCTGGAGTGTTGGTATCTCTGGGGCCAACGTCCTGACTTTC
TRBD2,TRBJ2-1,TRBV4-1,-,CASSQDETSGSNEQFF,TGCGCCAGCAGCCAAGATGAGACTAGCGGGAGTAATGAGCAGTTCTTC
TRBD1,TRBJ1-2,TRBV5-4,-,CASTWDSYGYTF,TGTGCCAGCACTTGGGACAGCTATGGCTACACCTTC
-,TRBJ1-2,TRBV5-1,-,CASSADYGYTF,TGCGCCAGCAGCGCGGACTATGGCTACACCTTC
-,TRBJ2-5,TRBV7-9,few,CASSLVPYQETQYF,TGTGCCAGCAGCTTAGTCCCGTACCAAGAGACCCAGTACTTC
TRBD1,TRBJ2-7,TRBV6-5,-,CASSQGTGPREQYF,TGTGCCAGCAGTCAAGGGACAGGGCCTCGCGAGCAGTACTTC
-,TRBJ1-1,TRBV7-2,-,CASSLNRILPEAFF,TGTGCCAGCAGCTTAAACAGGATACTCCCTGAAGCTTTCTTT
TRBD1,TRBJ2-7,TRBV25-1,-,CASEGRDRASYEQYF,TGTGCCAGCGAGGGGAGGGACAGGGCTTCCTACGAGCAGTACTTC
-,TRBJ1-2,TRBV11-1,-,CASSRAGGLYGYTF,TGTGCCAGCAGCCGGGCGGGAGGGCTCTATGGCTACACCTTC
TRBD2,TRBJ2-1,TRBV5-1,-,CASSLDGSGSINEQFF,TGCGCCAGCAGCTTGGATGGTAGCGGGAGCATTAATGAGCAGTTCTTC
TRBD1,TRBJ1-2,TRBV14,-,CASSLGQGVYGYTF,TGTGCCAGCAGCCTGGGACAGGGAGTCTATGGCTACACCTTC
-,TRBJ2-2,TRBV5-4,-,CASSPLVGMSGELFF,TGTGCCAGCAGCCCATTGGTGGGAATGAGCGGGGAGCTGTTTTTT
-,TRBJ2-7,TRBV4-1,-,CASSLGLQIYEQYF,TGCGCCAGCAGCCTGGGACTTCAAATCTACGAGCAGTACTTC
-,TRBJ1-1,TRBV30,-,CAWSSGVTEAFF,TGTGCCTGGAGTTCAGGGGTCACTGAAGCTTTCTTT
TRBD1,TRBJ2-7,TRBV7-2,-,CASSWTGEGEQYF,TGTGCCAGCAGCTGGACAGGGGAGGGCGAGCAGTACTTC
-,TRBJ2-7,TRBV28,-,CASSPPGYEQYF,TGTGCCAGCAGTCCCCCAGGCTACGAGCAGTACTTC
TRBD1,TRBJ2-5,TRBV5-4,-,CASSVPGQGAETQYF,TGTGCCAGCAGCGTTCCGGGACAGGGGGCAGAGACCCAGTACTTC
-,TRBJ2-7,TRBV2,-,CASQKDGLEGYF,TGTGCCAGCCAGAAGGATGGGTTAGAGGGGTACTTC
-,TRBJ2-7,TRBV28,once,CASSAPGSSYEQYF,TGTGCCAGCAGTGCACCAGGATCCTCCTACGAGCAGTACTTC
-,TRBJ2-7,TRBV7-2,-,CASSLPWDSYEQYF,TGTGCCAGCAGTCTGCCGTGGGACTCCTACGAGCAGTACTTC
TRBD1,TRBJ2-1,TRBV6-5,-,CASSGTDSYNEQFF,TGTGCCAGCAGCGGGACAGACTCCTACAATGAGCAGTTCTTC
TRBD2,TRBJ2-1,TRBV4-1,-,CASSQRGGVAGGDNEQFF,TGCGCCAGCAGCCAGAGGGGGGGCGTGGCGGGAGGGGACAATGAGCAGTTCTTC
-,TRBJ2-1,TRBV20-1,-,CSANSYNEQFF,TGCAGTGCTAACTCCTACAATGAGCAGTTCTTC
-,TRBJ1-2,TRBV28,-,CASSLLGQGQEDGYTF,TGTGCCAGCAGTTTATTAGGGCAGGGGCAGGAGGATGGCTACACCTTC
TRBD1,TRBJ1-1,TRBV28,-,CASTLQDRVEGFSEAFF,TGTGCCAGCACTTTACAGGACAGGGTTGAGGGATTCTCTGAAGCTTTCTTT
TRBD1,TRBJ2-2,TRBV28,-,CASGGQVTPYTGELFF,TGTGCCAGCGGGGGACAGGTGACCCCGTACACCGGGGAGCTGTTTTTT
TRBD1,TRBJ2-1,TRBV27,-,CASSSTGWNEQFF,TGTGCCAGCAGTTCGACAGGGTGGAATGAGCAGTTCTTC
TRBD1,TRBJ1-2,TRBV27,-,CASSLKGRGRPPHYGYTF,TGTGCCAGCAGTTTAAAAGGGAGGGGGCGCCCCCCACACTATGGCTACACCTTC
TRBD1,TRBJ2-5,TRBV28,-,CASSSPSGQGKTQYF,TGTGCCAGCAGTTCCCCCTCCGGACAGGGCAAGACCCAGTACTTC
TRBD1,TRBJ1-3,TRBV19,once,CASSRQGSGNTIYF,TGTGCCAGTAGCCGACAGGGTTCTGGAAACACCATATATTTT
-,TRBJ1-5,TRBV19,few,CASGFNSNQPQHF,TGTGCCAGTGGTTTCAATAGCAATCAGCCCCAGCATTTT
-,TRBJ2-1,TRBV28,-,CASRHFGEGHADEQFF,TGTGCCAGCAGGCACTTTGGAGAAGGACACGCCGATGAGCAGTTCTTC
-,TRBJ1-2,TRBV2,-,CASSEEGPYGYTF,TGTGCCAGCAGTGAAGAGGGCCCTTATGGCTACACCTTC